This TCR beta chain derives from a study of Ad26.COV2.S vaccination and SARS-CoV-2 variants. Background on the study: Trial arm assignment for the donor was COV1001 Ad26.COV2.S. Intramuscularly, Ad26.COV2.S was given either once or twice, 56 days apart. General study findings and limits: Vaccinated and placebo-treated recipients had similar non-spike TCR breadth.

This CDR3 is 15 amino acids long. With V trimmed by 5 bases and J by 2 bases, 6 bases remained unmatched. Germline V gene sequence: CDR1 MNHEY, CDR2 SMNVEV (reference sequence). Treatment reported: 15 to 20 received Ad26.COV2.S at low or high dose, single or two shots; about five received placebo; per-sample allocation not given. Collection of the samples took place on day 63 after the first injection of vaccine or placebo. In the vaccine, an Ad26 vector expressed the SARS-CoV-2 spike of the Wuhan strain. With respect to this clone: Its specificity is not known.

The method was immunoSEQ multiplex PCR; TCRdb's version includes in-frame clones alone and lacks a portion of them. The sample lists 430,000 or so clones, 75% to 95% occurring once. The TCR was taken from a person aged 18 to 65 who received the Ad26.COV2.S COVID-19 vaccine or a placebo. Here the sequenced sample was peripheral blood, taken in a trial of Ad26.COV2.S vaccine versus placebo. This sequence joins TRBV27 and TRBJ2-3, with 8 bases matching TRBD2. The CDR3 spells CASSVGREDTDTQYF. CDR3 sequence (DNA): TGTGCCAGCAGTGTCGGGAGGGAGGACACAGATACGCAGTATTTT.